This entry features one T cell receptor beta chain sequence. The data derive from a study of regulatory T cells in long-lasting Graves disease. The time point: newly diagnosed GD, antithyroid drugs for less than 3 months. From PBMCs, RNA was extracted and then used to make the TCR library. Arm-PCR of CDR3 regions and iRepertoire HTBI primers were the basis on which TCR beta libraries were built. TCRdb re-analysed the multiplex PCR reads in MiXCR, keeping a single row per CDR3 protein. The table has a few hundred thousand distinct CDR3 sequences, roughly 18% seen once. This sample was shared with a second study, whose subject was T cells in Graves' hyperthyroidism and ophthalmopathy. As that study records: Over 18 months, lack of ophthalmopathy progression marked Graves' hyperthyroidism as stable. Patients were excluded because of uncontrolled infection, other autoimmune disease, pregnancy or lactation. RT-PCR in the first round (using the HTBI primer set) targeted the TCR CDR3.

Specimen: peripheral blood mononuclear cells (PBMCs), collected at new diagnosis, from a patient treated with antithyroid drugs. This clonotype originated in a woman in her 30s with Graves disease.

The DNA for the CDR3 is TGCAGTGCTAACCGACCGGGACTAGCGGGAGTACTCGGGACCCAGTACTTC. This translates into CSANRPGLAGVLGTQYF. V is TRBV20-1 and J is TRBJ2-5; 14 nucleotides align to TRBD2. The CDR3 totals 17 residues. Germline CDR1 DFQATT, CDR2 SNEGSKA (reference sequence). Trimming at V came to 4 bases and at J to 7 bases, leaving 14 bases not matched to a gene.